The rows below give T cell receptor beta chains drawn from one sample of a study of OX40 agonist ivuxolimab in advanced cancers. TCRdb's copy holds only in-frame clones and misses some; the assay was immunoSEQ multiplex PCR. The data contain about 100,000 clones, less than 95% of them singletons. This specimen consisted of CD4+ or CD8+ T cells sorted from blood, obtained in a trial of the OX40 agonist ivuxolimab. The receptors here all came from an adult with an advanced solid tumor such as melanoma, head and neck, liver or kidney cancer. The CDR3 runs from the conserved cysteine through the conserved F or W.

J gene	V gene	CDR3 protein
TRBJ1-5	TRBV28	CASKNHGGNQPQHF
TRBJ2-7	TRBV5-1	CASSVGLAGAYEQYF
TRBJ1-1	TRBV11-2	CASSPRGAGSSEAFF
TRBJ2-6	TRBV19	CASSIGGAGANVLTF
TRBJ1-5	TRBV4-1	CASSPGNSNQPQHF
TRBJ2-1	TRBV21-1	CASSKASGANEQFF
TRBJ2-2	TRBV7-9	CASRTRTEPNTGELFF
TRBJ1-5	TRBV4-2	CASSQRQTLAGNQPQHF
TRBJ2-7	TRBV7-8	CASSLVWGSGNAGARSEQYF
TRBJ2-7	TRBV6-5	CASIPAGGTAYEQYF
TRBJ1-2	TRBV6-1	CASKIWTGGIDGYTF
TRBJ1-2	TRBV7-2	CASSPAVGGGYTF
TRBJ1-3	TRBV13	CASATGAPSPSGNTIYF
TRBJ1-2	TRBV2	CASSFTGTYGYTF
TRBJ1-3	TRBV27	CASSQNKRGASSGNTIYF
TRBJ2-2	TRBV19	CASSIASITGELFF
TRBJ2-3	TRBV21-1	CASSKRAGEGTDTQYF
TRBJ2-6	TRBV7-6	CATKVGSSRSGANVLTF
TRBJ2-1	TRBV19	CASSIGKVAGTYNEQFF
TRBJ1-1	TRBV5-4	CASSLGRDRTEAFF
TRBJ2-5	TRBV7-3	CASSPKPEETQYF
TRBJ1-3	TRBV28	CASSTSGTGNTIYF
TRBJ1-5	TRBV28	CATLDRAFYQPQHF
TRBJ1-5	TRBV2	CASSFGIHSNQPQHF